This TCR beta chain was found in a study of blood T cell repertoires in COVID-19. Clones were sequenced by immunoSEQ multiplex PCR, and TCRdb holds only the in-frame ones, with some missing. The table has hundreds of thousands of clones, 83% seen once. The CDR3 totals 13 residues. V lost 10 bases and J lost 7; bases outside the gene matches: 7. From germline, CDR1 is MNHNY and CDR2 SVGAGI (reference sequence). The sample holds one count of this clone. The sequence came from a woman in her thirties or forties with active or convalescent COVID-19. Sequenced input: peripheral blood. The chain carries TRBV6-6 and TRBJ2-3, with 11 nucleotides matching TRBD1. The CDR3 DNA follows: TGTGCCACCGGGGGGACAGGGGGAAATACGCAGTATTTT. Translation: CATGGTGGNTQYF.